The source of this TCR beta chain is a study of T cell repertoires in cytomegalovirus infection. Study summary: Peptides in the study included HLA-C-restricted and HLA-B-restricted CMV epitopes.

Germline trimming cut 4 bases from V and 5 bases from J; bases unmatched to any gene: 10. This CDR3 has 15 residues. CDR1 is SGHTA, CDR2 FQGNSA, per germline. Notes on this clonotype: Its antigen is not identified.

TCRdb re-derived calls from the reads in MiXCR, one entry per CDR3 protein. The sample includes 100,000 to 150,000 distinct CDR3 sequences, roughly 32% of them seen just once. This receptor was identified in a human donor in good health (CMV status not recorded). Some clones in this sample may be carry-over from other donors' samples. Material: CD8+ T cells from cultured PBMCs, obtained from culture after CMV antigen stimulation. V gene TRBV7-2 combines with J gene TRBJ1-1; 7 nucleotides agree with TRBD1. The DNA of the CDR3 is TGTGCCAGCAGCTCCGGACCGGAACAGGGGACTGAAGCTTTCTTT. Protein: CASSSGPEQGTEAFF.